Listed below are T cell receptor beta chains from one sample, sequenced in a study of shared clonotypes between healthy human individuals. Assay: immunoSEQ multiplex PCR; the TCRdb copy retains only in-frame clones and omits some. Among 760,000 or so clones listed, approximately 96% were seen once. What was sequenced was naive CD8+ T cells sorted from blood. The receptors stem from a man aged 30 to 45 in good health. Both conserved end residues are part of each CDR3. Each record gives: V gene, J gene, D gene, clone size, CDR3 DNA, CDR3 protein. A D gene is named only where the DNA matches it firmly. Clone size is stated in some rows and not others, as once, few, many or a class when expanded.

>TRBV30|TRBJ2-7|NA|once
TGTGCCTGGGGCCCAACCCTCTACGAGCAGTACTTC
CAWGPTLYEQYF
>TRBV5-5|TRBJ1-1|TRBD1|NA
TGTGCCAGCAGCCCTGGGACAGTTGAAGCTTTCTTT
CASSPGTVEAFF
>TRBV9|TRBJ2-3|TRBD2|NA
TGTGCCAGCAGCGTAGATAGCGGGTCGCCTCCTAGCACAGATACGCAGTATTTT
CASSVDSGSPPSTDTQYF
>TRBV5-1|TRBJ2-5|NA|NA
TGCGCCAGCAGCTTGGAGGGGACCATCCAAGAGACCCAGTACTTC
CASSLEGTIQETQYF
>TRBV11-3|TRBJ1-1|NA|NA
TGTGCCAGCAGCCGGGGGGAGACTGAAGCTTTCTTT
CASSRGETEAFF
>TRBV4-3|TRBJ2-1|TRBD2|NA
TGCGCCAGCAGCCATAGACTAGCGGATTACAATGAGCAGTTCTTC
CASSHRLADYNEQFF
>TRBV15|TRBJ1-4|NA|NA
TGTGCCACCAGACTACAGGAGGGTAATGAAAAACTGTTTTTT
CATRLQEGNEKLFF
>TRBV7-9|TRBJ2-2|NA|NA
TGTGCCAGCAGCTTAGAAGAAATCGCCGGGGAGCTGTTTTTT
CASSLEEIAGELFF
>TRBV18|TRBJ1-4|NA|NA
TGTGCCAGCTCACCACCGCGAGTAGGTGATGAAAAACTGTTTTTT
CASSPPRVGDEKLFF
>TRBV7-4|TRBJ2-2|NA|NA
TGTGCCAGCAGCTTATTGTCCGGGGAGCTGTTTTTT
CASSLLSGELFF
>TRBV10-3|TRBJ2-7|NA|NA
TGTGCCATCAGTGAGTCAACGGATATCTACGAGCAGTACTTC
CAISESTDIYEQYF
>TRBV5-4|TRBJ2-7|TRBD1|NA
TGTGCCAGCAGCTTGATATCGGGACAGGTCTACGAGCAGTACTTC
CASSLISGQVYEQYF
>TRBV5-1|TRBJ2-7|NA|NA
TGCGCCAGCAGCTTGGGACTAGACTACGAGCAGTACTTC
CASSLGLDYEQYF
>TRBV7-2|TRBJ2-1|NA|NA
TGTGCCAGCAGCTGGTCCAATGAGCAGTTCTTC
CASSWSNEQFF
>TRBV2|TRBJ2-3|TRBD2|NA
TGTGCCAGCAAGGGTCACGGCGGGAGGATGACAGATACGCAGTATTTT
CASKGHGGRMTDTQYF
>TRBV19|TRBJ1-2|NA|NA
TGTGCCAGTAATCTTCAAGACGGCTTTTCCCAACTGGGGGGCTACACCTTC
CASNLQDGFSQLGGYTF
>TRBV27|TRBJ2-7|TRBD1|NA
TGTGCCAGCAGTCCATTTCGGACAGGATTGACCTACGAGCAGTACTTC
CASSPFRTGLTYEQYF
>TRBV27|TRBJ2-7|NA|NA
TGTGCCAGCAGTTTGCGGGAGCAGTACTTC
CASSLREQYF
>TRBV28|TRBJ2-2|NA|NA
TGTGCCAGCACTAGACAATTATCCGGGGAGCTGTTTTTT
CASTRQLSGELFF
>TRBV7-6|TRBJ2-1|TRBD2|NA
TGTGCCAGCAGCTTACCCTTAGCGGGATCGGCCAATGAGCAGTTCTTC
CASSLPLAGSANEQFF
>TRBV7-9|TRBJ2-7|TRBD1|NA
TGTGCCAGCAGCTCCGACAGGGAGCGACCCTACGAGCAGTACTTC
CASSSDRERPYEQYF
>TRBV18|TRBJ1-5|NA|NA
TGTGCCAGCTCACAACAGCACAATCAGCCCCAGCATTTT
CASSQQHNQPQHF
>TRBV10-1|TRBJ2-7|TRBD1|NA
TGCGCCAGCAGCGCCGGGACAGGGGGCTCCTACGAGCAGTACTTC
CASSAGTGGSYEQYF
>TRBV7-9|TRBJ2-1|NA|NA
TGTGCCAGCAGCTCCAAGGACGGACCCTACAATGAGCAGTTCTTC
CASSSKDGPYNEQFF
>TRBV29-1|TRBJ2-2|NA|NA
TGCAGCGTCTTACAGGTGAACACCGGGGAGCTGTTTTTT
CSVLQVNTGELFF
>TRBV6-1|TRBJ2-7|NA|NA
TGTGCCAGCAGTGTCGCGGCTCATTCCTACGAGCAGTACTTC
CASSVAAHSYEQYF
>TRBV27|TRBJ2-3|NA|NA
TGTGCCAGCAGTTTTATTTCTGTCCCTAGCACAGATACGCAGTATTTT
CASSFISVPSTDTQYF
>TRBV7-3|TRBJ2-1|NA|NA
TGTGCCAGCAGCTTATGGGCTAGCGCGGATGAGCAGTTCTTC
CASSLWASADEQFF
>TRBV4-1|TRBJ1-2|NA|NA
TGCGCCAGCAGCCAAGGGTCTCTGGATAACTATGGCTACACCTTC
CASSQGSLDNYGYTF
>TRBV11-3|TRBJ2-1|NA|NA
TGTGCCAGCAGCTCAGGGGGCGGGAGCACCTACAATGAGCAGTTCTTC
CASSSGGGSTYNEQFF
>TRBV19|TRBJ1-4|TRBD1|few
TGTGCCAGTAGTCCCCTGTTGACAGGGGAAGTCTATGAAAAACTGTTTTTT
CASSPLLTGEVYEKLFF
>TRBV11-2|TRBJ2-7|TRBD2|NA
TGTGCCAGCAGCTTAGGCTCGACGGTCGGGACTAGCGGGAGATACGAGCAGTACTTC
CASSLGSTVGTSGRYEQYF
>TRBV28|TRBJ2-5|TRBD2|NA
TGTGCCAGCAGTTCCGGGACTAGCGGGAGTCCCAAAGAGACCCAGTACTTC
CASSSGTSGSPKETQYF
>TRBV30|TRBJ2-3|TRBD2|NA
TGTGCCTGGGAAGCGGGGAGCACAGATACGCAGTATTTT
CAWEAGSTDTQYF
>TRBV27|TRBJ1-2|NA|NA
TGTGCCAGCAGCCAGGGTTCAGCTAACTATGGCTACACCTTC
CASSQGSANYGYTF
>TRBV7-4|TRBJ2-7|NA|NA
TGTGCCAGCAGCTGGCCAGGGTCTTCCTACGAGCAGTACTTC
CASSWPGSSYEQYF
>TRBV10-3|TRBJ2-7|NA|once
TGTGCCATCAGTGAGTCAGACTACGAGCAGTACTTC
CAISESDYEQYF
>TRBV7-6|TRBJ2-3|TRBD2|NA
TGTGCCAGCAGCCCTAGTGCGGGAGGCACAGATACGCAGTATTTT
CASSPSAGGTDTQYF
>TRBV4-3|TRBJ2-5|TRBD2|NA
TGCGCCAGCAGCCATGGGAGGGGCGGGGAGACCCAGTACTTC
CASSHGRGGETQYF
>TRBV29-1|TRBJ2-1|NA|NA
TGCAGCGTTGAAGATCCCCAATCGGGGATCTTTAACAATGAGCAGTTCTTC
CSVEDPQSGIFNNEQFF
>TRBV11-2|TRBJ1-3|TRBD1|NA
TGTGCCAGCAGCCGGGACAGACCCAGAAACACCATATATTTT
CASSRDRPRNTIYF
>TRBV27|TRBJ2-3|TRBD1|NA
TGTGCCAGCAGTCACGGGACAGGGGGCACAGATACGCAGTATTTT
CASSHGTGGTDTQYF
>TRBV7-6|TRBJ2-1|TRBD2|NA
TGTGCCAGCAAGCCATGGACTAGCGGGATCTACAATGAGCAGTTCTTC
CASKPWTSGIYNEQFF
>TRBV11-2|TRBJ1-4|NA|NA
TGTGCCAGCAGCTTAGTAGGGTCGGCTAATGAAAAACTGTTTTTT
CASSLVGSANEKLFF
>TRBV4-1|TRBJ2-1|TRBD2|NA
TGCGCCAGCAGCCAAGAGGGGTCTAGCGGGAGCATTGAGCAGTTCTTC
CASSQEGSSGSIEQFF
>TRBV27|TRBJ2-7|TRBD1|NA
TGTGCCAGCAGCCTACTAGAACCGGGACAGGCAAAGTACGAGCAGTACTTC
CASSLLEPGQAKYEQYF
>TRBV14|TRBJ2-7|TRBD2|NA
TGTGCCAGCAGCGAACTAGCGGGGGCCTCCTACGAGCAGTACTTC
CASSELAGASYEQYF
>TRBV14|TRBJ1-1|TRBD1|NA
TGTGCCAGCAGCCAAGACCTACAGGGGACTGGCACTGAAGCTTTCTTT
CASSQDLQGTGTEAFF
>TRBV29-1|TRBJ2-5|TRBD2|NA
TGCAGCGTGCTCACGGGGGGAGGTCTGGAGACCCAGTACTTC
CSVLTGGGLETQYF
>TRBV27|TRBJ2-7|NA|once
TGTGCCAGCAGTATCGGTGAAGGAGTCTACGAGCAGTACTTC
CASSIGEGVYEQYF
>TRBV10-3|TRBJ2-7|NA|NA
TGTGCCATCAGTGAGTTTGGGGGGGCAAGTACCTACGAGCAGTACTTC
CAISEFGGASTYEQYF
>TRBV5-4|TRBJ1-4|NA|NA
TGTGCCAGCAGCTTGGGGAGGGAAGATGAAAAACTGTTTTTT
CASSLGREDEKLFF
>TRBV10-2|TRBJ2-7|TRBD2|NA
TGCGCCAGCAGTGAAACTAGCGGGAGTTTCTCCTACGAGCAGTACTTC
CASSETSGSFSYEQYF